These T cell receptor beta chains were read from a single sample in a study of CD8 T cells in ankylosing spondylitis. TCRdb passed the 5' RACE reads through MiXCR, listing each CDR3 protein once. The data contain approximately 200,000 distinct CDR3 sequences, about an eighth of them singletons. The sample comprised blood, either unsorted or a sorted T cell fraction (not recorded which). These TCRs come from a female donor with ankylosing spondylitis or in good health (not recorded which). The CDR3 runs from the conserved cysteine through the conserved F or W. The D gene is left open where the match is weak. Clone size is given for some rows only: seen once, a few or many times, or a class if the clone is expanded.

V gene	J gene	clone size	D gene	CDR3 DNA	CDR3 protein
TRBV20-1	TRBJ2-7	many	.	TGCAGTGCCCCCGGGGCCCACGAGCAGTACTTC	CSAPGAHEQYF
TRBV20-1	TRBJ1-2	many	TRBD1	TGCAGTGCTAGACCAGGACAGGGGGCTGGAGGCTACACCTTC	CSARPGQGAGGYTF
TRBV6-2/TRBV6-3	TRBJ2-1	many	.	TGTGCCAGCAGTTATCCCGGGGTTCGTAATGAGCAGTTCTTC	CASSYPGVRNEQFF
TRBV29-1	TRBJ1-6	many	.	TGCAGCGTCCGGGACACGATCAATTCACCCCTCCACTTT	CSVRDTINSPLHF
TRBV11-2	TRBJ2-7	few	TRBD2	TGTGCCAGCAGCTTTGTAGCGGGAGGCCCAACTAGCTCCTACGAGCAGTACTTC	CASSFVAGGPTSSYEQYF
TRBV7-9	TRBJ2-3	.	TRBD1	TGTGCCAGCAGCCGGACAGGGGGATCGGATACGCAGTATTTT	CASSRTGGSDTQYF
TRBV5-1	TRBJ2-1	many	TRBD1	TGCGCCAGCAGCTTGGATGGGACAGACTACAATGAGCAGTTCTTC	CASSLDGTDYNEQFF
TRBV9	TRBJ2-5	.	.	TGTGCCAGCAGCGTATCCCAAGAGACCCAGTACTTC	CASSVSQETQYF
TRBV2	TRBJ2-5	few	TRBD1	TGTGCCAGCAATCCGGACAGGTGGAAGAGGGCCCAGTACTTC	CASNPDRWKRAQYF
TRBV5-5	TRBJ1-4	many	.	TGTGCCAGCAGCCCGGGACCGCTTAATGAAAAACTGTTTTTT	CASSPGPLNEKLFF
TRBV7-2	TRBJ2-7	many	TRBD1	TGTGCCAGCAGCCCGGACAGGGGAGACTACGAGCAGTACTTC	CASSPDRGDYEQYF
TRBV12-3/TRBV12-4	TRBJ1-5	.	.	TGTGCCAGCAGTCCCCGGAGTTTTCCTCAGCCCCAGCATTTT	CASSPRSFPQPQHF
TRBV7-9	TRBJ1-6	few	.	TGTGCCAGCAGCGCACCCCGGGACCTTACTTCACCCCTCCACTTT	CASSAPRDLTSPLHF
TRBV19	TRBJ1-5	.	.	TGTGCCAGTAGTTGGAGCAATCAGTCCCAGCATTTT	CASSWSNQSQHF
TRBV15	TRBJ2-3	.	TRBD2	TGTGCCACCAGCAGAGATCTCCAGGGTGCTAGCGGGAGAACAGATACGCAGTATTTT	CATSRDLQGASGRTDTQYF
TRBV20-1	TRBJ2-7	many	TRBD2	TGCAGTGCTGGCGGGAGGTGGTCCTACGAGCAGTACTTC	CSAGGRWSYEQYF
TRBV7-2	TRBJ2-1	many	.	TGTGCCAGCAGCTTCCGGAATGAGCAGTTCTTC	CASSFRNEQFF
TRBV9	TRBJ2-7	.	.	TGTGCCAGCAGCGTCCTGAACGTGGGCGAGCAGTACTTC	CASSVLNVGEQYF
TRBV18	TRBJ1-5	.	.	TGTGCCAGCTCATCAATCGAGGTGGGGGAGCCCCAGCATTTT	CASSSIEVGEPQHF
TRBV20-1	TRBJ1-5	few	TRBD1	TGCAGTGCTATAGGACAGGGGAAACGGGGCAATCAGCCCCAGCATTTT	CSAIGQGKRGNQPQHF
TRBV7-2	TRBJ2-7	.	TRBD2	TGTGCCAGCAGCTCATGGGGGGGAGCCTACGAGCAGTACTTC	CASSSWGGAYEQYF
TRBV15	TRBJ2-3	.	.	TGTGCCACCGGCAGTACTAGGGGGAGCACAGATACGCAGTATTTT	CATGSTRGSTDTQYF
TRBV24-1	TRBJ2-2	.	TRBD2	TGTGCCACCAGTGTCGCTAGCGGGAACACCGGGGAGCTGTTTTTT	CATSVASGNTGELFF
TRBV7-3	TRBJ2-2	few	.	TGTGCCAGCAGCTCCTCGGGGGTTTTTGGCACCGGGGAGCTGTTTTTT	CASSSSGVFGTGELFF
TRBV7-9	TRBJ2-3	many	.	TGTGCCAGCGTAATGTGGGGCACAGATACGCAGTATTTT	CASVMWGTDTQYF
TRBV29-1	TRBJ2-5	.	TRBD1	TGCAGCGTAGCCCCGGGACAGTTGGAGACCCAGTACTTC	CSVAPGQLETQYF
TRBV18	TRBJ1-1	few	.	TGTGCCAGCTCATCACAGCCCCTGGGCACTGAAGCTTTCTTT	CASSSQPLGTEAFF
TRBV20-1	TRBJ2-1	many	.	TGCAGTGCTAGTCGTGGGGTTAGCTACAATGAGCAGTTCTTC	CSASRGVSYNEQFF
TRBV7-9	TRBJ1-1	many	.	TGTGCCAGCAGCTTATCCATAGAGACTGAAGCTTTCTTT	CASSLSIETEAFF
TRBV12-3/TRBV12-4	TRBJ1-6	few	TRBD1	TGTGCCAGCAGTTGGGACAGCCCAAATTCACCCCTCCACTTT	CASSWDSPNSPLHF
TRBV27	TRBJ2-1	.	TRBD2	TGTGCCAGCATGACTAGCGGGAGGGCATACAATGAGCAGTTCTTC	CASMTSGRAYNEQFF
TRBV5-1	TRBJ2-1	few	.	TGCGCCAGCAGCCCCAACTCACGGAGCTCCTACAATGAGCAGTTCTTC	CASSPNSRSSYNEQFF
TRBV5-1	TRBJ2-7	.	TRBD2	TGCGCCAGCAGCACGGCTAGCGGGACTGCCGAGCAGTACTTC	CASSTASGTAEQYF
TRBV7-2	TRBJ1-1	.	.	TGTGCCAGCAGCTTGCCCTCAAAGGGGACTGAAGCTTTCTTT	CASSLPSKGTEAFF
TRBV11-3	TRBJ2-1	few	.	TGTGCCAGCAGCGGAAGGGGGGGGGTGGAGCAGTTCTTC	CASSGRGGVEQFF
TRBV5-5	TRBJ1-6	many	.	TGTGCCAGCAGCCCGGGTCCCCGTGCACCCCTCCACTTT	CASSPGPRAPLHF
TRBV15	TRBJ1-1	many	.	TGTGCCACCAGCATCCGCGGGGGGATCCTGGAAGCTTTCTTT	CATSIRGGILEAFF
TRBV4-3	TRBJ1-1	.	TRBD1	TGCGCCAGCAGCCAAGAATGGGGGACAGGGTTAACCCTAAACACTGAAGCTTTCTTT	CASSQEWGTGLTLNTEAFF
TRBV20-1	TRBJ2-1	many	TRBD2	TGCAGTGCGACCCGACTAGCGGGAGCCTACAATGAGCAGTTCTTC	CSATRLAGAYNEQFF
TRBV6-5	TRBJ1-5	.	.	TGTGCCAGCAGTTCCGGGTCCTCGGGGGGCAATCAGCCCCAGCATTTT	CASSSGSSGGNQPQHF
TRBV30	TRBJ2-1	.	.	TGTGCCTGGACGAGAGCGTGGCCCGATGAGCAGTTCTTC	CAWTRAWPDEQFF
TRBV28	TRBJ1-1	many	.	TGTGCCAGCAGAGAAGGGGTATCGGTGAACACTGAAGCTTTCTTT	CASREGVSVNTEAFF
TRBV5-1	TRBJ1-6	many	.	TGCGCCAGCAGCCCGGGCGCGGCCTATAATTCACCCCTCCACTTT	CASSPGAAYNSPLHF
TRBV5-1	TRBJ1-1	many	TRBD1	TGCGCCAGCAGCGTGACGACAGGGGGACGAGAAGCTTTCTTT	CASSVTTGGREAFF
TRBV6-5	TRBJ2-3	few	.	TGTGCCAGCAGTTACTCGAAGTCGGCCACACAGGATACGCAGTATTTT	CASSYSKSATQDTQYF
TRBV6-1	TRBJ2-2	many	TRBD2	TGTGCCAGCAGGTCTTTTCTAGCGGAGTCGAACACCGGGGAGCTGTTTTTT	CASRSFLAESNTGELFF
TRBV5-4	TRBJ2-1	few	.	TGTGCCAGCAACCGGACCGCTAGCTCCTACAATGAGCAGTTCTTC	CASNRTASSYNEQFF
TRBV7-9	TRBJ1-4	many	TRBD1	TGTGCCAGCAGCTCGGACAGGGGGCGCCTAAGTGAAAAACTGTTTTTT	CASSSDRGRLSEKLFF